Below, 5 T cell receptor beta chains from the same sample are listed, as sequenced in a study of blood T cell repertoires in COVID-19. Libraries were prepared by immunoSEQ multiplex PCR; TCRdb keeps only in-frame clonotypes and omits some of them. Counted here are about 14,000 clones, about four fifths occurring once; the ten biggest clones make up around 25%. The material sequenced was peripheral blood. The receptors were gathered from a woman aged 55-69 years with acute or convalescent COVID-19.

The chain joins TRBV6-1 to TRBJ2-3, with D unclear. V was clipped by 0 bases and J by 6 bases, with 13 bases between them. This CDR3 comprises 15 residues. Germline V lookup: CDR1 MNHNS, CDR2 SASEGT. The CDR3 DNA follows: TGTGCCAGCAGTGAAGCCAGCGTGTGGTTCGATACGCAGTATTTT. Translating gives CASSEASVWFDTQYF.

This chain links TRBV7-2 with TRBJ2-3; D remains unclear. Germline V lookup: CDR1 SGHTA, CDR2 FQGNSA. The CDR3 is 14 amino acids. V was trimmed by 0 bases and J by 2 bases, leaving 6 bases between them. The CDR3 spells CASSLAQHTDTQYF. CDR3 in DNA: TGTGCCAGCAGCTTAGCACAGCACACAGATACGCAGTATTTT.

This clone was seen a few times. The CDR3 sequence: CASRTLQGRNEKLFF. The CDR3 nucleotides are TGTGCCAGCAGGACTTTACAGGGACGTAATGAAAAACTGTTTTTT. This chain joins TRBV6-6 and TRBJ1-4; perhaps TRBD1 as D (6 bases). The V and J ends lost 6 bases and 4 bases respectively, with 15 bases between them. From germline, CDR1 is MNHNY and CDR2 SVGAGI (reference sequence). The CDR3 has 15 residues.

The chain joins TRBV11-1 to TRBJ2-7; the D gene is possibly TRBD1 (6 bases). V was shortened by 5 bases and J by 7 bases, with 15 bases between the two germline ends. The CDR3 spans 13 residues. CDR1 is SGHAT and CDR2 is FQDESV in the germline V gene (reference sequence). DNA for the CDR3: TGTGCCAGCAGCCGGGACATCAGTGTGGAGCAGTACTTC. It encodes CASSRDISVEQYF.

The CDR3 spells CASSIQWAGGSGKLFF. The CDR3 DNA reads TGTGCCAGTAGTATCCAATGGGCAGGGGGTAGTGGAAAACTGTTTTTT. The chain carries TRBV19 and TRBJ1-4; TRBD1 matches at 7 bases. The CDR3 totals 16 residues. Germline CDR1 is LNHDA and CDR2 is SQIVND (reference sequence). J lost 10 bases, V lost 3 bases, and 14 bases had no gene match.